The next 32 T cell receptor beta chains were all read from a single sample in a study of blood T cell repertoires in COVID-19. Generated by immunoSEQ multiplex PCR, the TCRdb table keeps only in-frame clones and is missing some. The data hold 200,000 to 250,000 clones, with about nine tenths observed a single time. The specimen sequenced was PBMCs or T cells enriched from blood (not recorded which). The origin of the receptors is a woman younger than 35 who had recovered from COVID-19.

The chain has TRBV7-2 and TRBJ1-1; a weak D match, TRBD1 (6 bases). This CDR3 comprises 14 residues. CDR1 and CDR2 (germline): SGHTA, FQGNSA. Between the trimmed V and J ends, which lost 2 bases and 8 bases, there was a span of 15 bases. CDR3 DNA sequence: TGTGCCAGCAGCTTAACCCTCGACAGGATGGAAGCTTTCTTT. Translation gives CASSLTLDRMEAFF.

Only one count was recorded for this clone. The V call is TRBV27, the J call TRBJ2-7, with 11 bases aligning to TRBD1. The CDR3 has 14 amino acids. Per germline, CDR1 MNHEY and CDR2 SMNVEV (reference sequence). V was clipped by 8 bases and J by 3 bases; unmatched bases: 6. CDR3 sequence (DNA): TGTGCCAGCGGTGCCGGGACAGGGGGCTACGAGCAGTACTTC. Translated: CASGAGTGGYEQYF.

The rearrangement links TRBV18 to TRBJ1-5, with 7 nucleotides matching TRBD1. Germline CDR1 and CDR2: KGHSH and LQKENI. V gave up 3 bases and J gave up 2 bases; unmatched junction bases: 4. The CDR3 covers 15 residues. CDR3: CASSPVQGGNQPQHF. CDR3 in DNA: TGTGCCAGCTCACCTGTGCAGGGGGGCAATCAGCCCCAGCATTTT.

This clone came up once. The chain is built from TRBV9 and TRBJ2-7; D is ambiguous. With 0 bases removed from V and 5 bases from J, the gap between germline ends came to 9 bases. The V gene's germline CDR1 is SGDLS and CDR2 YYNGEE. This CDR3 spans 13 amino acids. The CDR3 nucleotides are TGTGCCAGCAGCGTAGATGGGCGCGACGAGCAGTACTTC. As protein: CASSVDGRDEQYF.

This chain uses TRBV28 with TRBJ2-7, with D uncertain. This CDR3 spans 11 amino acids. Germline values: CDR1 MDHEN, CDR2 SYDVKM. The V and J ends lost 4 bases and 4 bases respectively, with 5 bases between them. CDR3 amino acids: CASSSVYEQYF. CDR3 DNA sequence: TGTGCCAGCAGTTCTGTTTACGAGCAGTACTTC.

This chain joins TRBV3-1 (or the pseudogene TRBV3-2) and TRBJ2-2; 8 bases fit TRBD2. Germline CDR1 LGHDT, CDR2 YNNKEL (reference sequence). The CDR3 spans 15 residues. J gave up 2 bases and V 4 bases, and 3 bases lay outside the gene matches. The CDR3 loop is CASSLLAANTGELFF. The CDR3, as DNA: TGTGCCAGCAGCCTACTAGCGGCAAACACCGGGGAGCTGTTTTTT.

The rearrangement uses TRBV15 and TRBJ1-2, with 10 bases identical to TRBD1. J was trimmed by 0 bases and V by 4 bases; bases with no gene match: 11. In germline, CDR1 is LNHNV, CDR2 YYDKDF (reference sequence). This CDR3 has 18 residues. Here the CDR3 reads CATSTGQGVFVPNYGYTF. The CDR3 bases are TGTGCCACCAGCACCGGACAGGGGGTTTTCGTTCCTAACTATGGCTACACCTTC.

A note on this clone: An end of the junction differs from the germline gene, which may be a read error. The chain joins TRBV5-6 to TRBJ2-7; D is unclear. The CDR3 spans 14 residues. Germline CDR1 and CDR2: SGHDT and YYEEEE. The CDR3 here is CASRLDPGSYEQYF. DNA of the CDR3: TGTGCCAGCAGGTTGGACCCAGGTTCCTACGAGCAGTACTTC.

CDR3 sequence reads: CARSRDRTREKLFF. For the CDR3, the DNA is TGTGCCAGATCCCGGGACAGGACACGTGAAAAACTGTTTTTT. This chain connects TRBV2 to TRBJ1-4; 8 bases map to TRBD1. Trimming took 9 bases from V and 7 from J; bases not matched to a gene: 10. CDR3 length equals 14 residues. Germline V gene lookup returns CDR1 SNHLY and CDR2 FYNNEI.

This rearrangement joins TRBV5-1 to TRBJ2-5, with D maybe TRBD2 (5 bases). This CDR3 is 14 amino acids long. CDR1 is SGHRS, CDR2 YFSETQ, per germline. V lost 1 base, J lost 7 bases, and 14 bases lay in between. The CDR3 DNA is TGCGCCAGCAGCTTGTTCCGGGAACCGGGGACCCAGTACTTC. This gives the protein CASSLFREPGTQYF.

V usage is TRBV29-1 and J usage is TRBJ2-7, with D unresolved. Looked up from germline, CDR1 is SQVTM and CDR2 is ANQGSEA. The CDR3 runs to 13 residues. Trimming cost V 5 bases and J 3 bases, with 14 bases left between them. The CDR3: CSVSPTGSYEQYF. The CDR3 bases are TGCAGCGTTTCCCCGACTGGAAGCTACGAGCAGTACTTC.

This chain links TRBV7-8 with TRBJ2-1; D gene unclear. The CDR3 covers 14 residues. CDR1 SGHVS and CDR2 FQNEAQ come from the germline V gene. Trimming removed 2 bases from V and 4 bases from J, with 9 bases in between. The CDR3 DNA follows: TGTGCCAGCAGCTTAAGAGAAACTTACAATGAGCAGTTCTTC. The encoded protein is CASSLRETYNEQFF.

The J gene is TRBJ2-3, the V gene TRBV27; D perhaps matches TRBD1 (5 bases). Germline values: CDR1 MNHEY, CDR2 SMNVEV (reference sequence). This CDR3 region has 14 residues. V was pared by 8 bases and J by 0 bases, with 12 bases between. The CDR3 nucleotides are TGTGCCAGCCGCCTACCAGGGAGCACAGATACGCAGTATTTT. This gives the protein CASRLPGSTDTQYF.

The genes are TRBV7-9 and TRBJ1-2; D is ambiguous. Germline V gives CDR1 SEHNR, CDR2 FQNEAQ (reference sequence). This CDR3 is 14 amino acids long. Trimming shortened V by 5 bases and J by 5 bases, and 15 bases separated the two germline ends. CDR3: CASSTRPREYGYTF. In nucleotides, the CDR3 is TGTGCCAGCAGCACACGCCCCCGGGAGTATGGCTACACCTTC.

The chain joins TRBV3-1 (or the pseudogene TRBV3-2) to TRBJ1-1; D ambiguous. CDR3 length: 15 amino acids. Trimming cost V 0 bases and J 0 bases, with 8 bases left between them. In germline, CDR1 is LGHDT, CDR2 YNNKEL (reference sequence). CDR3 protein: CASSQDVTVNTEAFF. In DNA form, the CDR3 reads TGTGCCAGCAGCCAAGATGTGACTGTGAACACTGAAGCTTTCTTT.

V and J are TRBV10-3 and TRBJ2-5, with 11 nucleotides matching TRBD2. This CDR3 has 15 amino acids. Germline V gives CDR1 ENHRY, CDR2 SYGVKD. V dropped 5 bases and J dropped 2; count of bases not matched to a gene: 4. In DNA form, the CDR3 reads TGTGCCATCAGTAATCCTAGCGGGGGGCAAGAGACCCAGTACTTC. Translated, it gives CAISNPSGGQETQYF.

The chain recombines TRBV4-1 with TRBJ1-2, with unresolved D. V was trimmed by 1 base and J by 4 bases, leaving 13 bases between them. Germline assignment: CDR1 MGHRA and CDR2 YSYEKL. The length of the CDR3 is 15 residues. CDR3 nucleotides: TGCGCCAGCAGCCAAGTTCATCCTACCCGCTATGGCTACACCTTC. It translates to CASSQVHPTRYGYTF.

CDR3 loop: CASRTDYEQYF. As DNA, the CDR3 is TGTGCCAGTAGGACAGACTACGAGCAGTACTTC. The J gene is TRBJ2-7, the V gene TRBV19; D is perhaps TRBD1 (5 bases). The CDR3 extends over 11 amino acids. V lost 6 bases to trimming and J lost 3 bases, with 6 bases between them. The germline V gene encodes CDR1 LNHDA and CDR2 SQIVND (reference sequence).

The count of this clone is one. V usage is TRBV27 and J usage is TRBJ1-2; possible D gene TRBD1, 5 bases. Germline lookup yields CDR1 MNHEY and CDR2 SMNVEV (reference sequence). The CDR3 length is 15 residues. V lost 1 base to trimming and J lost 3 bases, with 12 bases between them. CDR3 DNA: TGTGCCAGCAGTTTATTGGGGGGAAGGGACTATGGCTACACCTTC. Translation: CASSLLGGRDYGYTF.

The chain has TRBV5-4 and TRBJ1-4, with D perhaps matching TRBD1 (6 bases). Trimming took off 4 bases at V and 7 bases at J, with 14 bases between the two ends. The germline CDR1 and CDR2 sequences are SGHNT and YYREEE (reference sequence). There are 14 residues in the CDR3. Written as DNA, the CDR3 is TGTGCCAGCAGCGATACAGGGAGCGGTGAAAAACTGTTTTTT. Translated: CASSDTGSGEKLFF.

This chain uses TRBV2 with TRBJ2-1; 7 bases line up with TRBD2. CDR1 is SNHLY, CDR2 FYNNEI, per germline. CDR3 length: 16 residues. Trimming took 7 bases from V and 5 from J; bases not matched to a gene: 14. This CDR3 is CASIAPGRKRHNEQFF. Written as DNA, the CDR3 is TGTGCCAGCATCGCTCCCGGGAGGAAGCGGCACAATGAGCAGTTCTTC.

This clone was seen more than once but under ten times. This chain uses TRBV13 with TRBJ2-5; D is possibly TRBD1 (6 bases). The CDR3 consists of 12 residues. Germline loops: CDR1 PRHDT, CDR2 FYEKMQ (reference sequence). V gave up 4 bases and J gave up 9 bases, with 12 bases separating them. CDR3 DNA: TGTGCCAGCAGCTGGGGGCTAACCGCCCAGTACTTC. Its translation: CASSWGLTAQYF.

V usage is TRBV28 and J usage is TRBJ1-4; a possible D gene is TRBD1 (6 bases). This CDR3 has 14 amino acids. Germline-derived CDR1 and CDR2 are MDHEN and SYDVKM. Deletions cut 3 bases from V and 3 bases from J, with 8 bases between. CDR3 nucleotide sequence: TGTGCCAGCAGTTTTTGGACAGCTAATGAAAAACTGTTTTTT. This encodes CASSFWTANEKLFF.

The rearrangement uses TRBV7-2 and TRBJ1-6; D may be TRBD1 (6 bases). Trimming removed 5 bases from V and 5 bases from J, with 10 bases in between. Germline CDR1 is SGHTA and CDR2 is FQGNSA. This CDR3 has 14 residues. CDR3 coding DNA: TGTGCCAGCAGCGCACAGGGTCATAATTCACCCCTCCACTTT. Protein sequence: CASSAQGHNSPLHF.

This clone is a singleton in its sample. This chain joins TRBV6-5 and TRBJ1-1; D is ambiguous. The CDR3 sequence is 11 residues long. Germline values: CDR1 MNHEY, CDR2 SVGAGI. The V and J ends lost 8 bases and 3 bases respectively, with 7 bases between them. The CDR3 bases are TGTGCCAGCTCCCGTCACACTGAAGCTTTCTTT. Translation gives CASSRHTEAFF.

The chain uses TRBV19 and TRBJ1-6, with D unresolved. The germline V and J ends were trimmed by 8 bases and 8 bases, with 13 bases remaining between them. CDR1 LNHDA and CDR2 SQIVND come from the germline V gene (reference sequence). This CDR3 contains 13 residues. In nucleotides, the CDR3 is TGTGCCAGTGGCCTAGATTTGGATTCACCCCTCCACTTT. Translation gives CASGLDLDSPLHF.

The V gene is TRBV7-9, the J gene TRBJ1-1, with TRBD1 as a possible D gene (6 bases). CDR1 and CDR2 from the germline V gene are SEHNR and FQNEAQ (reference sequence). CDR3 size: 11 residues. V was shortened by 5 bases and J by 8 bases, with 9 bases between the two germline ends. Here the CDR3 DNA reads TGTGCCAGCAGCCTGGACAGAGAAGCTTTCTTT. It encodes CASSLDREAFF.

V gene TRBV11-1 combines with J gene TRBJ2-1; TRBD2 might be the D (5 bases). V gave up 0 bases and J gave up 2 bases, with 5 bases separating them. This CDR3 comprises 14 residues. Germline-derived CDR1 and CDR2 are SGHAT and FQDESV (reference sequence). CDR3 coding DNA: TGTGCCAGCAGCTTAGCAGCGGCCTACAATGAGCAGTTCTTC. Protein sequence: CASSLAAAYNEQFF. The whole variable domain, remainder taken from reference TRBV11-1 and TRBJ2-1, is EAEVAQSPRYKITEKSQAVAFWCDPISGHATLYWYRQILGQGPELLVQFQDESVVDDSQLPKDRFSAERLKGVDSTLKIQPAELGDSAMYLCASSLAAAYNEQFFGPGTRLTVL.

This chain joins TRBV4-1 and TRBJ1-2, with a tentative D call TRBD1 (5 bases). V was clipped by 4 bases and J by 1 base, with 7 bases between them. CDR3 length: 13 amino acids. The V gene's germline CDR1 is MGHRA and CDR2 YSYEKL. For the CDR3, the DNA is TGCGCCAGCAGCCTGGACAATAACTATGGCTACACCTTC. Translating it yields CASSLDNNYGYTF.

The chain links TRBV7-2 to TRBJ2-1; 8 bases match TRBD1. The CDR3 is 15 amino acids. Germline CDR1 and CDR2: SGHTA and FQGNSA. V was clipped by 5 bases and J by 7 bases; unmatched bases: 10. The DNA for the CDR3 is TGTGCCAGCAGCCCCGGGCAGGGGGCGTCTAATGAGCAGTTCTTC. Translating gives CASSPGQGASNEQFF.

This chain joins TRBV7-9 and TRBJ2-1, with a weak D call TRBD2 (6 bases). The CDR3 loop spans 15 amino acids. The germline V and J ends were trimmed by 1 base and 3 bases, with 10 bases remaining between them. The germline CDR1 and CDR2 sequences are SEHNR and FQNEAQ (reference sequence). The CDR3 sequence: CASSLVSGDYNEQFF. The CDR3 DNA sequence: TGTGCCAGCAGCTTAGTTAGCGGCGACTACAATGAGCAGTTCTTC. Looking up the rest from reference TRBV7-9 and TRBJ2-1 gives the full variable domain: DTGVSQNPRHKITKRGQNVTFRCDPISEHNRLYWYRQTLGQGPEFLTYFQNEAQLEKSRLLSDRFSAERPKGSFSTLEIQRTEQGDSAMYLCASSLVSGDYNEQFFGPGTRLTVL.

This clone occurred a few times. The rearrangement uses TRBV12-5 and TRBJ1-2; D gene unclear. Germline V gene data show CDR1 as LGHNT and CDR2 as FRNRAP. The CDR3 is 14 amino acids. Trimming took 2 bases from V and 0 from J, leaving 7 bases between them. CDR3 nucleotide sequence: TGTGCTAGTGGTTTGACGCAGACTAACTATGGCTACACCTTC. This encodes CASGLTQTNYGYTF.